The T cell receptor (beta chain) under discussion was sequenced for a study of tumor-infiltrating lymphocytes in primary liver carcinoma (dated by TCRdb to 2016 to 2017). About the study as a whole: Of the five patients (three men and two women, aged 30 to 69 years), four had hepatocellular carcinoma and one had combined HCC and intrahepatic cholangiocarcinoma. The tumors of the five patients were staged as T1-T3 N0M0, with maximum diameters ranging from roughly 4 to 11 cm. Samples yielded roughly 3.5 to 7.5 million productive TCRbeta reads; read depth did not differ significantly between tissue types. Across five regions of each liver tumor, along with adjacent normal tissue and blood, the study brought together TCRbeta repertoire sequencing, expression microarrays and whole-exome sequencing. A total of 35 or so specimens from 5 patients, comprising about 25 tumor regions, 5 adjacent noncancerous liver tissues and 5 peripheral blood samples, were covered by TCRbeta repertoire sequencing. High reproducibility was observed for the technical replicate repertoires, with mean shared-clone rates roughly 0.87 and correlation coefficients above 0.95.

Starting from about 500 ng total RNA, TCRbeta-specific cDNA was produced by reverse transcription with a constant-region primer and ProtoScript II reverse transcriptase. Construction of the TCRbeta libraries relied on three nested rounds of multiplex PCR, following a slightly modified ARM-PCR procedure. Each of the first two PCR rounds ran for approximately 11 cycles and used multiplex TRBV1-TRBV30 forward primers together with a Cbeta reverse primer. Sample barcodes and Illumina adapters were added in a final 25-cycle PCR with Deep VentR polymerase. Before sequencing, amplicons of 200-500 bp were purified from gel using a QIAquick gel extraction kit. TCRbeta amplicons were sequenced on an Illumina HiSeq 2500 with 250-bp paired-end reads. The original pipeline was this. Trimmomatic v0.33 was used to quality-trim the reads, and FLASH v1.2.11 was used to merge paired reads so that full CDR3 sequences could be recovered. V, D and J germline segments were assigned to the rearranged TCRbeta sequences using MiGEC v1.2.1b. Clonotype statistics and Shannon-Wiener diversity indices were calculated with VDJtools v1.0.0. Except for diversity analysis, only the 250 most abundant clonotypes of each sample were used in subsequent analyses to reduce sampling bias. The public sequencing data were trimmed at Q25 with fastp and processed into clonotypes with MiXCR by TCRdb, which kept only in-frame beta chains. Rows matching on CDR3 protein sequence are summarized as one entry with the most common DNA and genes. The V and J calls shown here were made by TCRdb, not taken from the authors' results. Within this sample are tens of thousands of distinct CDR3 sequences, with roughly 74% of them counted one time only. 38% of the sample belongs to the ten largest clones.

CDR1 and CDR2 (MNHEY, SVGEGT) derive from the germline V gene. Trimming at the junction amounts to 2 bases on V and 4 bases on J, and the germline ends lie 9 bases apart. Including the terminal cysteine and phenylalanine, the CDR3 comprises 15 residues. Just the 45-base CDR3 DNA is kept, in frame starting at base 1. Study-level results and caveats: Only a few patients were included in the study, and the authors note that the findings should be validated in a larger study. Comparison of CD4+ and CD8+ T cell repertoires was precluded by the use of bulk unsorted samples. A significantly larger repertoire fraction was made up by the top 250 clones in tumors than in blood (p = 0.039). Only the TCR beta chain was sequenced, so true repertoire diversity is likely underestimated because unpaired alpha chains were not captured. Repertoire overlap was found to be higher between tumor regions (mean roughly 35%) than between tumor-adjacent (around 17%) or tumor-blood (around 15%) pairs, consistent with antigen-driven expansion.

Total RNA and DNA were co-extracted without cell sorting from around 20-30 mg of bulk tissue using the AllPrep DNA/RNA mini kit. Surgical resection was performed in China between November 2015 and early 2016 on several patients with histopathologically diagnosed primary liver carcinoma. At the time of sampling, the patients were treatment-naive and had chronic HBV infection. Fresh tumor and adjacent tissue pieces were bisected, with one half stored in RNAlater at -80 degrees C and the other half sent for histology. This clonotype has ten or more counts. Its antigen is still unknown. Base qualities were left out, and no much larger clone turns up one base away.

The sample comprised tumor-adjacent normal liver tissue. The clonotype was recovered from a woman in her thirties with primary liver carcinoma and hepatitis B virus infection. In this chain, TRBV6-2 or TRBV6-3 is recombined with TRBJ2-6, with the D gene tentatively TRBD1 or TRBD2, based on 6 matching bases in each. The bases are TGTGCCAGCAGTTACCGCGGGACAGGGGCCAACGTCCTGACTTTC. Its product reads: CASSYRGTGANVLTF.